These 14 T cell receptor beta chains share one sample of origin, sequenced in a study of patients and donors after allogeneic stem cell transplantation. TCRdb fed the RT-PCR reads into MiXCR, producing one record per CDR3 protein. The sample consists of roughly 880,000 distinct CDR3 sequences, about 20% of them appearing once. The sequenced sample consisted of blood, either unsorted or a sorted T cell fraction (not recorded which). Receptors originate from a human donor who was either an allogeneic HSCT recipient or a stem cell or donor lymphocyte infusion donor (not recorded which). It is not recorded whose cells these are; they may come from a transplant donor.

This clonotype appeared a few times. The chain combines TRBV7-9 with TRBJ1-1; possibly TRBD1 for D (5 bases). V was cut by 6 bases and J by 5 bases, with 16 bases left in between. Germline V gene sequence: CDR1 SEHNR, CDR2 FQNEAQ (reference sequence). The CDR3 sequence is 14 residues long. CDR3 bases: TGTGCCAGCAGACGGGACGGGGGGGAAACTGAAGCTTTCTTT. Translated, it gives CASRRDGGETEAFF.

The chain is built from TRBV9 and TRBJ2-3, with a possible D match to TRBD2 (6 bases). The CDR3 sequence is 16 residues long. Deletions cut 3 bases from V and 2 bases from J, with 16 bases between. The germline V gene has CDR1 SGDLS and CDR2 YYNGEE. CDR3 in DNA: TGTGCCAGCAGCGCAACCGGGACTCCCCACACAGATACGCAGTATTTT. This encodes CASSATGTPHTDTQYF.

This clonotype was seen at least ten times. The V gene is TRBV27, the J gene TRBJ2-1; either TRBD1 or TRBD2 may supply D (5 bases each). The V end lost 0 bases, the J end lost 11 bases, and 20 bases lay between the germline ends. This CDR3 contains 16 residues. Per germline, CDR1 MNHEY and CDR2 SMNVEV (reference sequence). CDR3 sequence: CASSLSTSSGPYKQFF. The CDR3 DNA sequence: TGTGCCAGCAGTTTATCCACTTCGTCGGGGCCTTATAAGCAGTTCTTC.

The table lists this clonotype with many counts. This sequence joins TRBV29-1 and TRBJ2-5; the D gene is possibly TRBD2 (5 bases). The CDR3 is made up of 12 amino acids. Trimming left V 3 bases short and J 6 bases short, with 11 bases between. Germline assignment: CDR1 SQVTM and CDR2 ANQGSEA. The CDR3 DNA reads as TGCAGCGTTGATATCCGGGAAAAGACCCAGTACTTC. Protein: CSVDIREKTQYF.

This clonotype was recorded only once. J is TRBJ2-7 and V is TRBV20-1; tentative D call: TRBD1 (6 bases). Germline CDR1 DFQATT, CDR2 SNEGSKA (reference sequence). The CDR3 is made up of 13 amino acids. Trimming cost V 6 bases and J 2 bases, with 14 bases left between them. DNA of the CDR3: TGCAGTGCCCTGACAGGTTTTCCCTACGAGCAGTACTTC. Protein: CSALTGFPYEQYF.

This clonotype was found a few times. V and J are TRBV28 and TRBJ2-1; 9 positions match TRBD2. Germline V gene data show CDR1 as MDHEN and CDR2 as SYDVKM. With V trimmed by 7 bases and J by 3 bases, 7 bases remained unmatched. This CDR3 is 15 amino acids long. As DNA, the CDR3 is TGTGCCAGCAAGGGTAGCGGGAGCGTCTACAATGAGCAGTTCTTC. It encodes CASKGSGSVYNEQFF.

The chain couples TRBV29-1 to TRBJ1-3, with a tentative D call TRBD1 (5 bases). The CDR3 is made up of 14 amino acids. Between the trimmed V and J ends, which lost 1 base and 3 bases, there was a span of 10 bases. Germline CDR1 and CDR2: SQVTM and ANQGSEA. CDR3 sequence (DNA): TGCAGCGTTGAAGGGCAGGGTGGTGGAAACACCATATATTTT. It specifies CSVEGQGGGNTIYF.

This clonotype turned up a few times. This chain joins TRBV9 and TRBJ2-5, with D possibly matching TRBD1 (5 bases). V shed 0 bases and J shed 3 bases, with 15 bases lying between them. This CDR3 region has 16 residues. Germline-derived CDR1 and CDR2 are SGDLS and YYNGEE. The CDR3 nucleotides are TGTGCCAGCAGCGTAGGACAGCCCAGGGTGGAAGAGACCCAGTACTTC. This sequence encodes CASSVGQPRVEETQYF. Filled out from reference TRBV9 and TRBJ2-5, the complete variable domain reads DSGVTQTPKHLITATGQRVTLRCSPRSGDLSVYWYQQSLDQGLQFLIQYYNGEERAKGNILERFSAQQFPDLHSELNLSSLELGDSALYFCASSVGQPRVEETQYFGPGTRLLVL.

V usage is TRBV5-5 and J usage is TRBJ2-1; D might be TRBD1 (7 bases). Trimming left V 4 bases short and J 14 bases short, with 22 bases between. The CDR3 loop spans 14 amino acids. CDR1 is SGHKS and CDR2 is YYEKEE in the germline V gene (reference sequence). The CDR3 region has the DNA TGTGCCAGCAGCGTAGACAGGGTAAGAAGGAGGGAGTTCTTC. This gives the protein CASSVDRVRRREFF.

The V call is TRBV18, the J call TRBJ2-1; possible D gene TRBD2, 6 bases. The CDR3 runs to 17 residues. The germline V gene encodes CDR1 KGHSH and CDR2 LQKENI. The germline V and J ends were trimmed by 2 bases and 4 bases, with 18 bases remaining between them. The CDR3: CASSPSRGNLLYNEQFF. The CDR3 DNA reads as TGTGCCAGCTCACCATCTCGGGGGAACCTACTGTACAATGAGCAGTTCTTC.

The chain has TRBV5-6 and TRBJ1-1; the D gene is possibly TRBD1 (5 bases). The CDR3 loop spans 15 amino acids. The V gene lost 3 bases and the J gene lost 0 bases, with 12 bases spanning the gap. Germline values: CDR1 SGHDT, CDR2 YYEEEE. The CDR3 loop is CASSSLGTVNTEAFF. In DNA, the CDR3 is TGTGCCAGCAGCTCACTCGGGACGGTGAACACTGAAGCTTTCTTT.

The chain is built from TRBV12-3 or TRBV12-4 and TRBJ1-1; D remains ambiguous. V lost 7 bases to trimming and J lost 11 bases, with 8 bases between them. This CDR3 is built from 9 residues. For the CDR3, the DNA is TGTGCCAGCACCCCGACGGCTTTCTTT. Protein: CASTPTAFF.

The J gene is TRBJ1-4, the V gene TRBV5-1; D might be TRBD1 (5 bases). Per the germline V gene, CDR1 is SGHRS and CDR2 is YFSETQ. This CDR3 region has 14 residues. V was pared by 4 bases and J by 5 bases, with 12 bases between. CDR3 nucleotides: TGCGCCAGCAGCACACACGGGGGAAATGAAAAACTGTTTTTT. This translates into CASSTHGGNEKLFF.

The V gene is TRBV11-2, the J gene TRBJ1-1, with 9 positions matching TRBD1. Germline values: CDR1 SGHAT, CDR2 FQNNGV. V lost 4 bases and J lost 3; bases outside the gene matches: 9. This CDR3 has 16 residues. As DNA, the CDR3 is TGTGCCAGCAGCTCCGGAAGGGACAGGGCCTACACTGAAGCTTTCTTT. Residues: CASSSGRDRAYTEAFF.